A selection of T cell receptor beta chains follows, all from one sample in a study of identical twins. TCRdb called the 5' RACE reads again in MiXCR, with one record for every CDR3 protein. In the table there are around 480,000 distinct CDR3 sequences, 11% to 15% of which are singletons. These data are also associated with another study on yellow fever vaccine responses in identical twins.

Source material: CD4+ T cells sorted from blood. The receptors were gathered from a woman aged 18 to 35 in good health. Both conserved end residues are part of each CDR3. The D gene is left open where the match is weak. Clone size is given for some rows only: seen once, a few or many times, or a class if the clone is expanded.

-	TRBV6-6	TRBD2	12	TRBJ2-1	TGTGCCAGCAGTTACCCCGGGGGGGGGCAGTTCTTC	CASSYPGGGQFF
-	TRBV5-1	-	18	TRBJ2-3	TGCGCCAGCAGCTTGGCCGGTGGGACCGAATTATTGACAGATACGCAGTATTTT	CASSLAGGTELLTDTQYF
few	TRBV14	-	15	TRBJ2-5	TGTGCCAGCAGCCAAGCTAGGAAGGGCTGGGAGACCCAGTACTTC	CASSQARKGWETQYF
-	TRBV14	-	15	TRBJ1-6	TGTGCCAGCAGCCAAGAGAACACCGCAAATTCACCCCTCCACTTT	CASSQENTANSPLHF
few	TRBV5-1	-	15	TRBJ2-3	TGCGCCAGCAGCTTGGTGGGGGAAGGCACAGATACGCAGTATTTT	CASSLVGEGTDTQYF
many	TRBV7-2	-	13	TRBJ2-2	TGTGCCAGCAGCTTAGCGTTTGCGAGGGAGCTGTTTTTT	CASSLAFARELFF
-	TRBV2	TRBD2	15	TRBJ2-7	TGTGCCAGCAGTGTAGAGACTAGCGGTCTCTACGAGCAGTACTTC	CASSVETSGLYEQYF
few	TRBV12-3/TRBV12-4	TRBD1	14	TRBJ2-7	TGTGCCAGCAGTGGGACAGGGGGATGGGGTGAGCAGTACTTC	CASSGTGGWGEQYF
few	TRBV28	-	13	TRBJ1-1	TGTGCCACTATTAAACAGGGCGGGACTGAAGCTTTCTTT	CATIKQGGTEAFF
few	TRBV6-1	TRBD1	15	TRBJ1-3	TGTGCCAGCAGGACCCGACAGGGGACCGGAAACACCATATATTTT	CASRTRQGTGNTIYF
-	TRBV12-3/TRBV12-4	-	16	TRBJ1-2	TGTGCCAGCAGCCCTTTACGGCCACGAGGGGACTATGGCTACACCTTC	CASSPLRPRGDYGYTF
-	TRBV2	TRBD1	18	TRBJ1-2	TGTACCTTCAGTTTCACCGCCACACAGGGGGCTGTTAACTATGGCTACACCTTC	CTFSFTATQGAVNYGYTF
-	TRBV25-1	TRBD1	17	TRBJ2-5	TGTGCCAGCAGTGAAGGGGTGACGACAGGGGGACAAGAGACCCAGTACTTC	CASSEGVTTGGQETQYF
-	TRBV4-3	-	13	TRBJ1-4	TGCGCCAGCAGCCCTCAGAGAGGTGAAAAACTGTTTTTT	CASSPQRGEKLFF
-	TRBV20-1	TRBD1	13	TRBJ2-7	TGCAGTGCTCACCCATGGACAGGGAACGAGCAGTACTTC	CSAHPWTGNEQYF
-	TRBV12-3/TRBV12-4	-	17	TRBJ1-2	TGTGCCAGCAGTTCTCTTCCGGGACTCCGCCGGGACTATGGCTACACCTTC	CASSSLPGLRRDYGYTF
few	TRBV6-2/TRBV6-3	-	14	TRBJ2-1	TGTGCCAGCAGTTACTCGAGCAGGGAGAATGAGCAGTTCTTC	CASSYSSRENEQFF
many	TRBV7-9	-	14	TRBJ2-3	TGTGCCAGCAGCTTATCAGGGGGAGGAGATACGCAGTATTTT	CASSLSGGGDTQYF
-	TRBV6-6	-	11	TRBJ1-4	TGTGCCAGCAGTATCGGACAGAGGATGTTTTTT	CASSIGQRMFF
-	TRBV5-6	-	15	TRBJ2-7	TGTGCCAGCAGCACAGAACGACAGAAGTACTACGAGCAGTACTTC	CASSTERQKYYEQYF
once	TRBV6-5	TRBD1	17	TRBJ1-4	TGTGCCAGCAGTTACCTAACGAGGGGGCAAACTAATGAAAAACTGTTTTTT	CASSYLTRGQTNEKLFF
-	TRBV11-2	-	14	TRBJ1-1	TGTGCCAGCACCAAGAACCAGGCGTCCACTGAAGCTTTCTTT	CASTKNQASTEAFF
-	TRBV10-3	-	13	TRBJ2-7	TGTGCCATCAGTGCCAGCGGAAGCCATGAGCAGTACTTC	CAISASGSHEQYF
-	TRBV6-1	-	15	TRBJ2-2	TGTGCCAGTCATCCGGGGGGCGCCGACACCGGGGAGCTGTTTTTT	CASHPGGADTGELFF
-	TRBV21-1	-	14	TRBJ2-1	TGTGCCAGCAGCAAAGAGGGGGCGGTCAATGAGCAGTTCTTC	CASSKEGAVNEQFF
few	TRBV3-1	-	14	TRBJ2-7	TGTGCCAGCAGCCAAGACCAGGCTGCCTACGAGCAGTACTTC	CASSQDQAAYEQYF
few	TRBV4-3	-	14	TRBJ2-6	TGCGCCAGCAGCCAAGAAGGGGGGGGCAACGTCCTGACTTTC	CASSQEGGGNVLTF
-	TRBV15	-	14	TRBJ1-1	TGTGCCACCACTCTACCGGGACCAAACACTGAAGCTTTCTTT	CATTLPGPNTEAFF
-	TRBV6-5	TRBD2	16	TRBJ2-7	TGTGCCAGCAGTTACTCGATTGTTAGCGGGAGCTCGAAGCAGTACTTC	CASSYSIVSGSSKQYF
-	TRBV6-1	-	14	TRBJ1-2	TGTGCCAGCAGTCAGGGCGGAGGGAAGTATGGCTACACCTTC	CASSQGGGKYGYTF
few	TRBV5-1	TRBD1	14	TRBJ1-1	TGCGCCAGCAGCCCGGACAGGGAGGGGACTGAAGCTTTCTTT	CASSPDREGTEAFF
-	TRBV5-1	-	16	TRBJ2-1	TGCGCCAGCAGCTTAAGTATCGGGGACCCGAGGCAGGGGCAGTTCTTC	CASSLSIGDPRQGQFF
-	TRBV7-2	-	12	TRBJ2-1	TGTGCCAGCAGCTTAGGGTACGATGAGCAGTTCTTC	CASSLGYDEQFF
few	TRBV9	-	16	TRBJ2-2	TGTGCCAGCAGCGTAGTAATCGGGGGGCCCACCGGGGAGCTGTTTTTT	CASSVVIGGPTGELFF
-	TRBV29-1	-	13	TRBJ2-2	TGCAGCGTTGTCGAGGCCGCGGACGGGGAGCTGTTTTTT	CSVVEAADGELFF
many	TRBV12-3/TRBV12-4	-	15	TRBJ1-6	TGTGCCAGCAGACCACCGGGAGCCGATAATTCACCCCTCCACTTT	CASRPPGADNSPLHF
few	TRBV6-2/TRBV6-3	-	14	TRBJ2-1	TGTGCCAGCAGTTTCCCCCCCTCCTACAATGAGCAGTTCTTC	CASSFPPSYNEQFF
-	TRBV6-5	-	14	TRBJ2-2	TGTGCCAGCAGTTACCTACAGTACACCGGGGAGCTGTTTTTT	CASSYLQYTGELFF
-	TRBV20-1	TRBD2	16	TRBJ2-1	TGCAGTGCTAGAGATTATGCGCAGCGGGAGTTCGCGGAGCAGTTCTTC	CSARDYAQREFAEQFF
-	TRBV5-1	TRBD1	15	TRBJ1-1	TGCGCCAGCAGCCCAACCAGGGGGCGAGGCACTGAAGCTTTCTTT	CASSPTRGRGTEAFF
-	TRBV10-3	-	13	TRBJ1-5	TGTGCCATCAACAGAGACAGTAATCAGCCCCAGCATTTT	CAINRDSNQPQHF
-	TRBV7-9	-	15	TRBJ2-3	TGTGCCAGCAGCTTAGCCGGGGGCTGGACAGATACGCAGTATTTT	CASSLAGGWTDTQYF
-	TRBV12-3/TRBV12-4	TRBD2	17	TRBJ2-3	TGTGCCAGCAGTCCAGAGGGCGTAGCGGGAGCGACAGATACGCAGTATTTT	CASSPEGVAGATDTQYF
many	TRBV29-1	-	12	TRBJ2-1	TGCAGCGTTGTCCCACTAGCCGGTGAGCAGTTCTTC	CSVVPLAGEQFF
-	TRBV21-1	-	12	TRBJ1-5	TGTGCCAGCAACAGGGGCAATCAGCCCCAGCATTTT	CASNRGNQPQHF
-	TRBV9	-	15	TRBJ2-3	TGTGCCAGCAGCAGGGACTTCCCGCCCACAGATACGCAGTATTTT	CASSRDFPPTDTQYF
-	TRBV5-1	TRBD1	14	TRBJ1-2	TGCGCCAGCAGCTTGGGACAGGGGAAATATGGCTACACCTTC	CASSLGQGKYGYTF
-	TRBV6-1	-	12	TRBJ1-2	TGTGCCAGCAGTGAACGGGTCTATGGCTACACCTTC	CASSERVYGYTF
few	TRBV29-1	-	18	TRBJ2-3	TGCAGCGTTCTTGGGCAGGCAAGCTGGAGCGGGAGCACAGATACGCAGTATTTT	CSVLGQASWSGSTDTQYF
few	TRBV24-1	TRBD2	18	TRBJ2-1	TGTGCCACCAGTGACACAGTCCCGCTAGCGGGAGGGCACAATGAGCAGTTCTTC	CATSDTVPLAGGHNEQFF
-	TRBV7-8	-	14	TRBJ2-7	TGTGCCAGCAAAGTTGTCGGCGGTTCCTACGAGCAGTACTTC	CASKVVGGSYEQYF
few	TRBV7-7	-	13	TRBJ2-2	TGTGCTAGCAGCGCTCGGGGCACCGGGGAGCTGTTTTTT	CASSARGTGELFF
few	TRBV12-3/TRBV12-4	TRBD1	16	TRBJ2-1	TGTGCCAGCAATGCTGACAGGGCGTTACCCTACAATGAGCAGTTCTTC	CASNADRALPYNEQFF